Each of the 23 T cell receptor beta chains below was sequenced from the same sample in a study of T cell repertoires in cytomegalovirus infection. Their target antigens are unknown. MiXCR was run by TCRdb on the reads, yielding one entry per CDR3 protein. This sample has 650,000 to 850,000 distinct CDR3 sequences, with almost 30% found just once. This material consisted of cultured CD8+ T cells from PBMCs, taken from culture after CMV antigen stimulation. The receptors were sampled from a human donor in good health (CMV status not recorded). Some clones in this sample may be carry-over from other donors' samples.

This clonotype was picked up a small number of times. The chain has TRBV27 and TRBJ1-5; unclear D gene. Germline V gene data show CDR1 as MNHEY and CDR2 as SMNVEV (reference sequence). Trimming cost V 4 bases and J 3 bases, with 7 bases left between them. CDR3 size: 13 residues. The CDR3 nucleotides read TGTGCCAGCAGTTCGGGTTTCAATCAGCCCCAGCATTTT. The encoded protein is CASSSGFNQPQHF.

The CDR3 nucleotides read TGCAGTGCTAGGCGTGGTCAGCCCCAGCATTTT. It is translated as CSARRGQPQHF. The chain carries TRBV20-1 and TRBJ1-5, with no clear D. The CDR3 contains 11 residues. Germline V gene lookup returns CDR1 DFQATT and CDR2 SNEGSKA (reference sequence). V lost 3 bases, J lost 6 bases, and 6 bases lay in between.

The table lists this clonotype with a count of one. The chain recombines TRBV19 with TRBJ2-3, with 8 positions matching TRBD1. Germline V gene sequence: CDR1 LNHDA, CDR2 SQIVND (reference sequence). The CDR3 covers 15 residues. V lost 8 bases, J lost 6 bases, and 13 bases stayed unmatched. The CDR3 DNA follows: TGTGCCAGTCGGGTTCGAGACAGGGGTATGGATACGCAGTATTTT. Its translation is CASRVRDRGMDTQYF.

The rearrangement links TRBV6-6 to TRBJ2-3; maybe TRBD1 (5 bases). The V and J ends lost 5 bases and 8 bases respectively, with 8 bases between them. Germline-derived CDR1 and CDR2 are MNHNY and SVGAGI (reference sequence). CDR3 size: 11 residues. This CDR3 reads CASSPQGTQYF. CDR3 DNA: TGTGCCAGCAGTCCCCAGGGTACGCAGTATTTT.

This rearrangement joins TRBV5-6 to TRBJ1-5; 7 positions match TRBD1. V dropped 4 bases and J dropped 4; count of bases not matched to a gene: 5. Germline CDR1 SGHDT, CDR2 YYEEEE. This CDR3 is 14 amino acids long. CDR3 region: CASSAGTVNQPQHF. DNA for the CDR3: TGTGCCAGCAGCGCTGGGACAGTTAATCAGCCCCAGCATTTT.

This clonotype was detected once. The chain is built from TRBV2 and TRBJ1-6; a weak D match, TRBD1 (5 bases). Per germline, CDR1 SNHLY and CDR2 FYNNEI. The CDR3 spans 15 residues. The ends were cut back, 7 bases at V and 8 bases at J, with 18 bases in the middle. The CDR3 region has the DNA TGTGCCAGCATAGGGGTCGGGACTACCGATTCACCCCTCCACTTT. Protein sequence: CASIGVGTTDSPLHF. The entire variable domain, with the rest obtained from reference TRBV2 and TRBJ1-6, is as follows: EPEVTQTPSHQVTQMGQEVILRCVPISNHLYFYWYRQILGQKVEFLVSFYNNEISEKSEIFDDQFSVERPDGSNFTLKIRSTKLEDSAMYFCASIGVGTTDSPLHFGNGTRLTVT.

The table lists this clonotype with a few counts. The chain recombines TRBV5-1 with TRBJ2-5; D gene unclear. The germline V gene encodes CDR1 SGHRS and CDR2 YFSETQ. The CDR3 is made up of 14 amino acids. V was pared by 0 bases and J by 2 bases, with 8 bases between. CDR3 DNA: TGCGCCAGCAGCTTGGATTCCGGTCAAGAGACCCAGTACTTC. It is translated as CASSLDSGQETQYF.

The chain uses TRBV6-5 and TRBJ1-4; D might be TRBD1 (6 bases). The germline gives CDR1 MNHEY, CDR2 SVGAGI. The ends were cut back, 5 bases at V and 7 bases at J, with 14 bases in the middle. The CDR3 runs to 14 residues. The CDR3 DNA reads as TGTGCCAGCAGTCTCGGACAGAACTTTGAAAAACTGTTTTTT. Residues: CASSLGQNFEKLFF.

The chain carries TRBV11-2 and TRBJ2-7; D is unclear. The germline gives CDR1 SGHAT, CDR2 FQNNGV. The CDR3 extends over 14 amino acids. V lost 2 bases, J lost 3 bases, and 11 bases lay in between. CDR3 coding DNA: TGTGCCAGCAGCTTAAGATCCGGCGACTACGAGCAGTACGTC. It codes for CASSLRSGDYEQYV.

The J gene is TRBJ1-2, the V gene TRBV10-3, with TRBD1 as a possible D gene (5 bases). V lost 4 bases to trimming and J lost 2 bases, with 11 bases between them. Germline lookup yields CDR1 ENHRY and CDR2 SYGVKD. This CDR3 is 14 amino acids long. In DNA, the CDR3 is TGTGCCATCAGTGCCTCAACAGGAAACTATGGCTACACCTTC. Translation gives CAISASTGNYGYTF.

V and J are TRBV7-6 and TRBJ2-2; 10 nucleotides align to TRBD2. CDR3 length: 17 residues. Germline CDR1 SGHVS, CDR2 FNYEAQ. The V segment lost 3 bases and the J segment 3 bases; nucleotides outside the gene matches: 7. DNA for the CDR3: TGTGCCAGCAGCTTTCCGAGCAGCGGGAGGGACACCGGGGAGCTGTTTTTT. This translates into CASSFPSSGRDTGELFF.

The rearrangement uses TRBV9 and TRBJ1-2; D is unclear. This CDR3 has 15 amino acids. Germline assignment: CDR1 SGDLS and CDR2 YYNGEE. V was clipped by 4 bases and J by 5 bases, with 18 bases between them. Here the CDR3 reads CASSPLPGDQYGYTF. The CDR3 DNA reads as TGTGCCAGCAGCCCACTGCCCGGGGATCAATATGGCTACACCTTC.

This clonotype occurred a few times. This chain uses TRBV19 with TRBJ1-5, with TRBD1 matching over 7 bases. CDR3 length: 16 amino acids. Trimming removed 2 bases from V and 5 bases from J; junction bases left unmatched: 9. The germline V gene encodes CDR1 LNHDA and CDR2 SQIVND (reference sequence). Written as DNA, the CDR3 is TGTGCCAGTAGTATACGGCGAGACAGGGAAGATCAGCCCCAGCATTTT. Its protein product is CASSIRRDREDQPQHF.

This chain joins TRBV12-3 or TRBV12-4 and TRBJ2-5, with D possibly TRBD2 on 6 matching bases. The V end lost 5 bases, the J end lost 5 bases, and 12 bases lay between the germline ends. The CDR3 runs to 13 residues. The CDR3 DNA reads as TGTGCCAGCAGTCGACTAGTTTTGGAGACCCAGTACTTC. This codes for CASSRLVLETQYF.

The chain has TRBV7-6 and TRBJ2-7; D gene uncertain. V dropped 1 base and J dropped 6 bases, with 7 bases sitting between them. CDR3 length: 12 residues. Per the germline V gene, CDR1 is SGHVS and CDR2 is FNYEAQ. CDR3 residues: CASSLGAAEQYF. In DNA form, the CDR3 reads TGTGCCAGCAGCTTAGGGGCAGCCGAGCAGTACTTC.

The rearrangement links TRBV27 to TRBJ1-2; 7 bases are shared with TRBD1. Germline CDR1 and CDR2: MNHEY and SMNVEV (reference sequence). Germline trimming cut 5 bases from V and 8 bases from J; bases unmatched to any gene: 5. This CDR3 spans 12 amino acids. CDR3 region: CASSRRQGGYTF. The CDR3 DNA reads TGTGCCAGCAGTAGGAGACAGGGCGGCTACACCTTC.

A remark on this clonotype: No DNA is shown, since the ends of the CDR3 on it are uncertain; the CDR3 is the one TCRdb lists. The CDR3 loop is CASSFGPGHAYEQYF. V is TRBV7-9 and J is TRBJ2-7; the D call of TRBD1 is as the table states it, not checked on the DNA. Germline V gene lookup returns CDR1 SEHNR and CDR2 FQNEAQ (reference sequence). The CDR3 length is 15 residues, termini included.

CDR3 DNA: TGTGCCAGCTCACCACCGGCCGAAGATACGCAGTATTTT. The encoded protein is CASSPPAEDTQYF. The chain has TRBV18 and TRBJ2-3; D gene ambiguous. Germline V lookup: CDR1 KGHSH, CDR2 LQKENI. The germline V and J ends were trimmed by 0 bases and 5 bases, with 6 bases remaining between them. This CDR3 is 13 amino acids long.

The chain uses TRBV7-6 and TRBJ2-2; 7 nucleotides line up with TRBD1. The CDR3 is made up of 16 amino acids. The V and J ends lost 3 bases and 0 bases, in that order; junction bases with no gene match: 4. The germline V gene has CDR1 SGHVS and CDR2 FNYEAQ. The CDR3 coding sequence is TGTGCCAGCAGCTTTGGGGACAGAACGAACACCGGGGAGCTGTTTTTT. This sequence encodes CASSFGDRTNTGELFF. Combining the CDR3 with reference TRBV7-6 and TRBJ2-2 gives the whole variable domain GAGVSQSPRYKVTKRGQDVALRCDPISGHVSLYWYRQALGQGPEFLTYFNYEAQQDKSGLPNDRFSAERPEGSISTLTIQRTEQRDSAMYRCASSFGDRTNTGELFFGEGSRLTVL.

This clonotype was seen ten or more times. The chain uses TRBV6-5 and TRBJ2-1, with TRBD2 matching over 12 bases. Germline CDR1 MNHEY, CDR2 SVGAGI. Unmatched junction bases numbered 5, after V lost 4 bases and J lost 10 bases. This CDR3 is 14 amino acids long. In DNA, the CDR3 is TGTGCCAGCAGTTTGAGACTAGCGGGGGAGGAGCAGTTCTTC. It yields the protein CASSLRLAGEEQFF.

This clonotype has a handful of counts. This chain uses TRBV14 with TRBJ2-7; tentatively, D is TRBD1 or TRBD2 (5 bases each). Per germline, CDR1 SGHDN and CDR2 FVKESK. The CDR3 spans 19 residues. Trimming removed 3 bases at V and 1 base at J, with 25 bases between. The chain's CDR3 is CASSQGPGPRDGWSYEQYV. The CDR3 DNA reads TGTGCCAGCAGCCAGGGTCCGGGACCCCGTGACGGATGGTCCTACGAGCAGTACGTC.

The gene calls are TRBV19 and TRBJ2-1, with 8 positions matching TRBD2. V dropped 10 bases and J dropped 9; count of bases not matched to a gene: 2. CDR1 is LNHDA, CDR2 SQIVND, per germline (reference sequence). The CDR3 consists of 10 residues. CDR3 in amino acids: CATRGGEQFF. The CDR3 DNA reads TGTGCCACCCGGGGGGGTGAGCAGTTCTTC.

This clonotype was seen only a few times. J is TRBJ2-2 and V is TRBV12-5; D remains unclear. Trimming removed 3 bases at V and 4 bases at J, with 18 bases between. The CDR3 consists of 17 residues. Germline V CDR1 and CDR2: LGHNT, FRNRAP. CDR3 loop: CASGFDPEGPPTGELFF. CDR3 in DNA: TGTGCTAGTGGTTTCGACCCGGAAGGGCCCCCCACCGGGGAGCTGTTTTTT.